Listed here are 19 T cell receptor beta chains from one sample, sequenced in a study of blood T cell repertoires in COVID-19. Libraries were prepared by immunoSEQ multiplex PCR; TCRdb keeps only in-frame clonotypes and omits some of them. Of about 85,000 clones listed, roughly nine tenths are singletons. The sequencing sample was made of peripheral blood. The receptor set was obtained from a man over 45 with acute or convalescent COVID-19.

This sequence joins TRBV29-1 and TRBJ2-7; a possible D gene is TRBD2 (5 bases). V was clipped by 5 bases and J by 1 base, with 6 bases between them. The CDR3 has 11 residues. Germline lookup yields CDR1 SQVTM and CDR2 ANQGSEA. CDR3 region: CSVRGSYEQYF. CDR3 nucleotides: TGCAGCGTTAGAGGGTCCTACGAGCAGTACTTC.

This chain uses TRBV5-5 with TRBJ2-1; D might be TRBD2 (7 bases). CDR1 and CDR2 from the germline V gene are SGHKS and YYEKEE (reference sequence). Deletions cut 6 bases from V and 0 bases from J, with 25 bases between. The CDR3 is made up of 19 amino acids. The CDR3 loop is CASTPGGARRLPSYNEQFF. The CDR3 nucleotides are TGTGCCAGCACCCCTGGGGGGGCGAGAAGGCTGCCCTCCTACAATGAGCAGTTCTTC. Full variable domain (remainder filled in from reference TRBV5-5 and TRBJ2-1): DAGVTQSPTHLIKTRGQQVTLRCSPISGHKSVSWYQQVLGQGPQFIFQYYEKEERGRGNFPDRFSARQFPNYSSELNVNALLLGDSALYLCASTPGGARRLPSYNEQFFGPGTRLTVL.

The V and J genes are TRBV5-6 and TRBJ1-6; D is perhaps TRBD1 (6 bases). The V and J ends lost 3 bases and 6 bases respectively, with 13 bases between them. This CDR3 spans 15 amino acids. Germline V gives CDR1 SGHDT, CDR2 YYEEEE. CDR3 in DNA: TGTGCCAGCAGCTCGAGCTGGACAGCTAATTCACCCCTCCACTTT. Translating gives CASSSSWTANSPLHF.

The J gene is TRBJ1-1, the V gene TRBV2; tentatively, D is TRBD1 (6 bases). The CDR3 runs 14 residues. The V gene's germline CDR1 is SNHLY and CDR2 FYNNEI. Trimming took off 5 bases at V and 2 bases at J, with 12 bases between the two ends. CDR3 amino acids: CASSSRGGNTEAFF. The CDR3, as DNA: TGTGCCAGCAGTTCGAGGGGGGGCAACACTGAAGCTTTCTTT.

The rearrangement links TRBV5-4 to TRBJ2-5, with 9 nucleotides matching TRBD1. V was pared by 1 base and J by 0 bases, with 10 bases of the junction left unmatched. In germline, CDR1 is SGHNT, CDR2 YYREEE (reference sequence). The CDR3 consists of 18 residues. CDR3 bases: TGTGCCAGCAGCTTGTCGACGGACAGGGGTGGGTACCAAGAGACCCAGTACTTC. It codes for CASSLSTDRGGYQETQYF.

The V and J genes are TRBV19 and TRBJ1-1; 7 bases align to TRBD1. The V gene's germline CDR1 is LNHDA and CDR2 SQIVND (reference sequence). J lost 1 base, V lost 3 bases, and 5 bases had no gene match. The CDR3 totals 15 residues. This chain's CDR3 is CASSIGAGGNTEAFF. CDR3 in DNA: TGTGCCAGTAGTATTGGGGCAGGGGGGAACACTGAAGCTTTCTTT.

V is TRBV27 and J is TRBJ1-1; 9 bases agree with TRBD1. The germline V gene encodes CDR1 MNHEY and CDR2 SMNVEV (reference sequence). The CDR3 is 14 residues long. With V trimmed by 4 bases and J by 5 bases, 5 bases remained unmatched. For the CDR3, the DNA is TGTGCCAGCAGTTGGACAGGGGAGGGGACTGAAGCTTTCTTT. It codes for CASSWTGEGTEAFF.

This chain links TRBV28 with TRBJ1-4, with TRBD1 as a possible D gene (5 bases). Per the germline V gene, CDR1 is MDHEN and CDR2 is SYDVKM. The CDR3 contains 14 residues. V was clipped by 8 bases and J by 8 bases, with 18 bases between them. CDR3 residues: CASRPGAFYEKLFF. CDR3 nucleotide sequence: TGTGCCAGCCGACCTGGGGCGTTCTACGAAAAACTGTTTTTT.

This chain links TRBV5-1 with TRBJ2-5, with D possibly TRBD2 on 7 matching bases. Germline CDR1 reads SGHRS; CDR2 reads YFSETQ. This CDR3 contains 15 residues. The V gene lost 3 bases and the J gene lost 1 base, with 13 bases spanning the gap. The DNA of the CDR3 is TGCGCCAGCAGCTGGCTGGGGGGGCCCCAAGAGACCCAGTACTTC. This translates into CASSWLGGPQETQYF. Based on the CDR3 plus reference TRBV5-1 and TRBJ2-5, the full variable domain is KAGVTQTPRYLIKTRGQQVTLSCSPISGHRSVSWYQQTPGQGLQFLFEYFSETQRNKGNFPGRFSGRQFSNSRSEMNVSTLELGDSALYLCASSWLGGPQETQYFGPGTRLLVL.

The V call is TRBV4-3, the J call TRBJ2-3; possibly TRBD2 for D (6 bases). Germline CDR1 is LGHNA and CDR2 is YSLEER. V lost 2 bases, J lost 6 bases, and 21 bases lay in between. The CDR3 is 17 residues long. The CDR3: CASSQSPARGGVDTQYF. The CDR3 DNA is TGCGCCAGCAGCCAATCCCCTGCGCGGGGCGGCGTGGATACGCAGTATTTT.

The chain couples TRBV6-5 to TRBJ1-2; D is possibly TRBD1 (5 bases). There are 13 residues in the CDR3. In germline, CDR1 is MNHEY, CDR2 SVGAGI. Trimming took 6 bases from V and 3 from J, leaving 11 bases between them. The CDR3 DNA sequence: TGTGCCAGCAGCCGGACACCTGACTATGGCTACACCTTC. The encoded protein is CASSRTPDYGYTF.

The genes are TRBV5-6 and TRBJ2-7, with 7 nucleotides matching TRBD2. From germline, CDR1 is SGHDT and CDR2 YYEEEE. This CDR3 spans 15 amino acids. The V and J ends lost 3 bases and 1 base, in that order; junction bases with no gene match: 7. CDR3 amino acids: CASSWGGIWSYEQYV. CDR3 nucleotide sequence: TGTGCCAGCAGCTGGGGAGGGATATGGTCCTACGAGCAGTACGTC.

The V gene is TRBV6-2 or TRBV6-3, the J gene TRBJ2-5, with 10 bases identical to TRBD1. The trim removed 0 bases at V and 4 bases at J, leaving 2 bases unmatched. The germline CDR1 and CDR2 sequences are MNHEY and SVGEGT. The CDR3 is 15 residues long. The CDR3 DNA follows: TGTGCCAGCAGTTACTCGACAGGGGGCGTAGAGACCCAGTACTTC. This translates into CASSYSTGGVETQYF.

J is TRBJ1-1 and V is TRBV29-1; perhaps TRBD1 as D (6 bases). The V gene lost 6 bases and the J gene lost 1 base, with 12 bases spanning the gap. This CDR3 spans 13 amino acids. CDR1 is SQVTM, CDR2 ANQGSEA, per germline. The CDR3 region has the DNA TGCAGCGTACACAGGGTGGAGAACACTGAAGCTTTCTTT. The encoded protein is CSVHRVENTEAFF.

J is TRBJ1-4 and V is TRBV4-1, with TRBD1 matching over 12 bases. The CDR3 totals 14 residues. Germline V gene lookup returns CDR1 MGHRA and CDR2 YSYEKL. V shed 6 bases and J 10 bases; nucleotides not matched to a gene: 6. The CDR3 loop reads CASRSGQGAAKLFF. CDR3 DNA sequence: TGCGCCAGCAGGTCGGGACAGGGGGCTGCAAAACTGTTTTTT.

The chain couples TRBV7-9 to TRBJ1-6; possible D gene TRBD1, 5 bases. Germline CDR1 reads SEHNR; CDR2 reads FQNEAQ (reference sequence). This CDR3 has 14 residues. V gave up 5 bases and J gave up 8 bases, with 13 bases separating them. The CDR3 sequence is CASSVGAGDSPLHF. The DNA of the CDR3 is TGTGCCAGCAGCGTAGGGGCAGGCGATTCACCCCTCCACTTT.

The V call is TRBV5-4, the J call TRBJ2-3, with 8 bases fitting TRBD1. Trimming at V came to 9 bases and at J to 3 bases, leaving 12 bases not matched to a gene. The V gene's germline CDR1 is SGHNT and CDR2 YYREEE (reference sequence). This CDR3 has 15 residues. The DNA for the CDR3 is TGTGCCACGTACTCCCGGACAGGGATGACAGATACGCAGTATTTT. Translation gives CATYSRTGMTDTQYF.

The chain has TRBV27 and TRBJ1-1, with D maybe TRBD1 (5 bases). CDR1 MNHEY and CDR2 SMNVEV come from the germline V gene (reference sequence). CDR3 length equals 14 residues. V was trimmed by 5 bases and J by 4 bases, leaving 14 bases between them. The CDR3 DNA sequence: TGTGCCAGCAGTAGGGCCCAGGGTACCACTGAAGCTTTCTTT. Its protein product is CASSRAQGTTEAFF.

This rearrangement joins TRBV28 to TRBJ2-2, with TRBD1 as a possible D gene (5 bases). The germline V gene encodes CDR1 MDHEN and CDR2 SYDVKM. The CDR3 loop spans 14 amino acids. The ends were cut back, 4 bases at V and 6 bases at J, with 12 bases in the middle. This CDR3 reads CASSSLLGAGELFF. As DNA, the CDR3 is TGTGCCAGCAGTTCCCTATTAGGGGCCGGGGAGCTGTTTTTT. Full variable domain (rest looked up from reference TRBV28 and TRBJ2-2): DVKVTQSSRYLVKRTGEKVFLECVQDMDHENMFWYRQDPGLGLRLIYFSYDVKMKEKGDIPEGYSVSREKKERFSLILESASTNQTSMYLCASSSLLGAGELFFGEGSRLTVL.